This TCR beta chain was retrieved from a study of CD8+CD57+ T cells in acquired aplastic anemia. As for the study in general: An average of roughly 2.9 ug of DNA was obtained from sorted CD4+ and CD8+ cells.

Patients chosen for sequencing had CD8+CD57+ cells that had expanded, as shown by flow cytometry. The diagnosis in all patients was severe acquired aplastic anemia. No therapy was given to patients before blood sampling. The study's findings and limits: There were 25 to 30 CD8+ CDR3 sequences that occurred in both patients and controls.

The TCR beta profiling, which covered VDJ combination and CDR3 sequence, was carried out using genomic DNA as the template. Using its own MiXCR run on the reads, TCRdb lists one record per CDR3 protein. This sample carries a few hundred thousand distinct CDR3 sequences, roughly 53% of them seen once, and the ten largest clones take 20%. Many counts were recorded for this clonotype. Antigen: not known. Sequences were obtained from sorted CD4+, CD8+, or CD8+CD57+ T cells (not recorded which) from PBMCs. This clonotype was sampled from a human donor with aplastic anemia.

CDR3 nucleotides: TGTGCCAGCAGCTCCGGGACAGGGGGTACTGAAGCTTTCTTT. It translates to CASSSGTGGTEAFF. The chain couples TRBV11-2 to TRBJ1-1, with 11 bases aligning to TRBD1. The CDR3 has 14 amino acids. CDR1 and CDR2 from the germline V gene are SGHAT and FQNNGV. Unmatched junction bases numbered 3, after V lost 4 bases and J lost 5 bases.